Presented here are 14 T cell receptor beta chains from one specimen sequenced in a study of shared clonotypes between healthy human individuals. The data were produced by immunoSEQ multiplex PCR, yet TCRdb's version contains in-frame clones alone and is incomplete. In the table there are some 1.4 million clones, roughly 96% of which are singletons. The sequenced material came from naive CD4+ T cells sorted from blood. Described subset: CD45RA+ positively selected. Receptors were obtained from a man younger than 40 in good health.

This clone was observed once. V is TRBV7-2 and J is TRBJ2-3, with 7 bases that match TRBD2. The germline CDR1 and CDR2 sequences are SGHTA and FQGNSA. The CDR3 extends over 15 amino acids. Trimming at V came to 5 bases and at J to 4 bases, leaving 9 bases not matched to a gene. The CDR3: CASSSGREFADTQYF. For the CDR3, the DNA is TGTGCCAGCAGCAGCGGGCGGGAGTTCGCAGATACGCAGTATTTT.

The CDR3 reads CASSEVGDTQYF. The DNA for the CDR3 is TGTGCCAGCAGTGAAGTAGGAGATACGCAGTATTTT. The rearrangement uses TRBV6-1 and TRBJ2-3; D call uncertain. The V end was cut by 1 base, the J end by 5 bases, with 4 bases between. CDR3 length: 12 residues. Germline loops: CDR1 MNHNS, CDR2 SASEGT.

The genes are TRBV28 and TRBJ1-5; no firm D call. Per the germline V gene, CDR1 is MDHEN and CDR2 is SYDVKM. The CDR3 is 10 residues long. Deletions cut 5 bases from V and 11 bases from J, with 7 bases between. The CDR3 loop is CASSTTTQHF. CDR3 bases: TGTGCCAGCAGTACGACCACCCAGCATTTT.

The gene calls are TRBV14 and TRBJ2-5; no reliable D call. The germline V gene has CDR1 SGHDN and CDR2 FVKESK. The CDR3 consists of 16 residues. V was clipped by 4 bases and J by 5 bases, with 20 bases between them. This chain's CDR3 is CASSPYMGLPGETQYF. CDR3 DNA sequence: TGTGCCAGCAGCCCTTACATGGGATTGCCTGGGGAGACCCAGTACTTC. Filled out from reference TRBV14 and TRBJ2-5, the complete variable domain reads EAGVTQFPSHSVIEKGQTVTLRCDPISGHDNLYWYRRVMGKEIKFLLHFVKESKQDESGMPNNRFLAERTGGTYSTLKVQPAELEDSGVYFCASSPYMGLPGETQYFGPGTRLLVL.

The V and J genes are TRBV25-1 and TRBJ2-1, with D possibly matching TRBD2 (6 bases). The CDR3 is 13 residues long. V lost 8 bases and J 4 bases, leaving 12 bases between the germline ends. Germline loops: CDR1 MGHDK, CDR2 SYGVNS. The CDR3 DNA reads as TGTGCCAGCGCCGGGGCGGGGTACAATGAGCAGTTCTTC. It translates to CASAGAGYNEQFF.

This CDR3 is CASSPLAGGPGDTQYF. CDR3 nucleotides: TGCGCCAGCAGCCCGTTAGCGGGAGGGCCTGGTGATACGCAGTATTTT. The chain carries TRBV5-1 and TRBJ2-3; TRBD2 matches at 11 bases. With V trimmed by 4 bases and J by 6 bases, 10 bases remained unmatched. Germline-derived CDR1 and CDR2 are SGHRS and YFSETQ. This CDR3 is 16 amino acids long. Supplemented by reference TRBV5-1 and TRBJ2-3, the full variable domain reads KAGVTQTPRYLIKTRGQQVTLSCSPISGHRSVSWYQQTPGQGLQFLFEYFSETQRNKGNFPGRFSGRQFSNSRSEMNVSTLELGDSALYLCASSPLAGGPGDTQYFGPGTRLTVL.

The CDR3 DNA reads TGTGCCAGCAGGACTACCGGGACAGGCTCCTACGAGCAGTACTTC. Its translation: CASRTTGTGSYEQYF. The chain couples TRBV28 to TRBJ2-7; TRBD1 matches at 8 bases. The length of the CDR3 is 15 residues. CDR1 is MDHEN and CDR2 is SYDVKM in the germline V gene. J lost 0 bases, V lost 6 bases, and 7 bases had no gene match.

V usage is TRBV29-1 and J usage is TRBJ1-4; possible D gene TRBD1, 6 bases. This CDR3 is built from 14 residues. The ends were cut back, 4 bases at V and 10 bases at J, with 19 bases in the middle. The germline V gene has CDR1 SQVTM and CDR2 ANQGSEA. The CDR3 region is CSVAHRELSGKLFF. The CDR3 nucleotides read TGCAGCGTTGCGCACAGGGAGCTCTCTGGAAAACTGTTTTTT.

CDR3 DNA sequence: TGCGCCAGCAGCTTGAACGGACGCGGGGAGCTGTTTTTT. The encoded protein is CASSLNGRGELFF. The genes are TRBV5-1 and TRBJ2-2; the D is unclear. The CDR3 runs 13 residues. V was clipped by 1 base and J by 7 bases, with 8 bases between them. Germline lookup yields CDR1 SGHRS and CDR2 YFSETQ.

The rearrangement links TRBV7-8 to TRBJ2-7, with D tentatively TRBD1 (5 bases). The length of the CDR3 is 18 residues. The germline V gene encodes CDR1 SGHVS and CDR2 FQNEAQ. Trimming shortened V by 2 bases and J by 1 base, and 21 bases separated the two germline ends. The CDR3 sequence is CASSLQISSWTRSYEQYF. The CDR3 coding sequence is TGTGCCAGCAGCTTACAAATCTCCTCATGGACACGGTCCTACGAGCAGTACTTC.

CDR3 loop: CASSLVPTGGRGYTF. The DNA for the CDR3 is TGTGCCAGCAGTTTAGTTCCGACAGGGGGCCGGGGCTACACCTTC. The chain recombines TRBV28 with TRBJ1-2; 10 bases line up with TRBD1. The CDR3 has 15 residues. CDR1 is MDHEN and CDR2 is SYDVKM in the germline V gene. V trimming: 2 bases; J trimming: 8 bases; junction bases outside the gene matches: 8.

The chain links TRBV7-2 to TRBJ2-3; 8 bases fit TRBD1. Trimming took 4 bases from V and 1 from J; bases not matched to a gene: 4. Germline V gene data show CDR1 as SGHTA and CDR2 as FQGNSA. There are 15 residues in the CDR3. CDR3 DNA sequence: TGTGCCAGCAGCTATTCGACAGGGGGCACAGATACGCAGTATTTT. This encodes CASSYSTGGTDTQYF.

The V and J genes are TRBV5-1 and TRBJ1-3; possibly TRBD1 for D (5 bases). Deletions cut 1 base from V and 0 bases from J, with 14 bases between. The CDR3 sequence is 17 residues long. From germline, CDR1 is SGHRS and CDR2 YFSETQ. The CDR3 reads CASSLSLGVRSGNTIYF. CDR3 DNA sequence: TGCGCCAGCAGCTTGAGTCTAGGGGTACGCTCTGGAAACACCATATATTTT.

The V call is TRBV27, the J call TRBJ2-1; 8 bases fit TRBD1. J gave up 4 bases and V 3 bases, and 5 bases lay outside the gene matches. The germline V gene encodes CDR1 MNHEY and CDR2 SMNVEV (reference sequence). The CDR3 has 15 residues. The CDR3 spells CASSLLGTGYNEQFF. Here the CDR3 DNA reads TGTGCCAGCAGTTTGCTGGGGACAGGATACAATGAGCAGTTCTTC.